A selection of T cell receptor beta chains follows, all from one sample in a study of blood T cell repertoires in COVID-19. Clones were read by immunoSEQ multiplex PCR, and TCRdb kept only the in-frame ones, dropping some. The sample includes fewer than 500,000 clones, 80% to 90% of them seen just once. Sequenced sample: PBMCs or T cells enriched from blood (not recorded which). The receptors originated from a man younger than 40 who had recovered from COVID-19. CDR3s include the opening cysteine and the closing phenylalanine or tryptophan. Fields, in order: V gene, D gene, J gene, clone size, CDR3 DNA, CDR3 protein. A D gene is named only where the DNA matches it firmly. Clone size is not always given. Where it is, it says once, few, many or a class for expanded clones.

v_call: TRBV7-6
d_call: .
j_call: TRBJ2-2
clone_size: .
cdr3_nt: TGTGCCAGCAGCTTGCAGGGCCACACCGGGGAGCTGTTTTTT
cdr3_aa: CASSLQGHTGELFF

v_call: TRBV9
d_call: TRBD2
j_call: TRBJ2-2
clone_size: .
cdr3_nt: TGTGCCAGCAGCATCAGACTAGCGGGAGCTACCGGGGAGCTGTTTTTT
cdr3_aa: CASSIRLAGATGELFF

v_call: TRBV27
d_call: TRBD1
j_call: TRBJ1-1
clone_size: .
cdr3_nt: TGTGCCAGCAGGGGGGACAGGGTGTCGAACACTGAAGCTTTCTTT
cdr3_aa: CASRGDRVSNTEAFF

v_call: TRBV18
d_call: .
j_call: TRBJ2-1
clone_size: .
cdr3_nt: TGTGCCAGCTCAACCGGGAGCGCCTACAATGAGCAGTTCTTC
cdr3_aa: CASSTGSAYNEQFF

v_call: TRBV3-1/TRBV3-2
d_call: .
j_call: TRBJ1-6
clone_size: once
cdr3_nt: TGTGCCAGCAGCCTAGAGCAGAATAATTCACCCCTCCACTTT
cdr3_aa: CASSLEQNNSPLHF

v_call: TRBV19
d_call: .
j_call: TRBJ1-1
clone_size: .
cdr3_nt: TGTGCCAGTAGTACACGAGATGGGAACACTGAAGCTTTCTTT
cdr3_aa: CASSTRDGNTEAFF

v_call: TRBV12-3/TRBV12-4
d_call: .
j_call: TRBJ1-3
clone_size: .
cdr3_nt: TGTGCCAGCAGACTCCCGGCTGGAAACACCATATATTTT
cdr3_aa: CASRLPAGNTIYF

v_call: TRBV10-3
d_call: .
j_call: TRBJ1-2
clone_size: once
cdr3_nt: TGTGCCATCAACCTCGAGGGCGGCTACACCTTC
cdr3_aa: CAINLEGGYTF

v_call: TRBV18
d_call: TRBD1
j_call: TRBJ1-2
clone_size: .
cdr3_nt: TGTGCCAGCTCCTCACAGGGGAACGGCTACACCTTC
cdr3_aa: CASSSQGNGYTF

v_call: TRBV28
d_call: .
j_call: TRBJ1-4
clone_size: .
cdr3_nt: TGTGCCAGCAACTTTAATGAAAAACTGTTTTTT
cdr3_aa: CASNFNEKLFF

v_call: TRBV4-1
d_call: .
j_call: TRBJ1-1
clone_size: once
cdr3_nt: TGCGCCAGCAGCCAATACACGAACACTGAAGCTTTCTTT
cdr3_aa: CASSQYTNTEAFF

v_call: TRBV6-6
d_call: TRBD2
j_call: TRBJ2-7
clone_size: .
cdr3_nt: TGTGCCAGCAGGACTAGCGCACCCTACGAGCAGTACTTC
cdr3_aa: CASRTSAPYEQYF

v_call: TRBV21-1
d_call: .
j_call: TRBJ2-3
clone_size: .
cdr3_nt: TGTGCCAGCAGAAAGGCGGGAAATGACTGTGGGACAGATACGCAGTATTTT
cdr3_aa: CASRKAGNDCGTDTQYF

v_call: TRBV7-2
d_call: TRBD1
j_call: TRBJ1-4
clone_size: .
cdr3_nt: TGTGCCAGCAGCTTGAATGGACAGGGGAATGAAAAACTGTTTTTT
cdr3_aa: CASSLNGQGNEKLFF